This TCR beta chain was observed in a study of T-cell reconstitution after alpha-beta-depleted transplantation in children. The study, taken as a whole, reports: It was reported that alpha-beta T cells came from several hundred expanded graft clones (about two months after transplant). By one year post-transplant, T-cell counts and diversity largely arose from T cells that were newly produced.

This clonotype was found a few times. Its antigen remains unidentified. This sample's TCRbeta library carried unique molecular identifier barcodes. Using its own MiXCR run on the PCR reads, TCRdb lists one record per CDR3 protein. The table lists fewer than 1 million distinct CDR3 sequences, under 20% of them singletons. The V end was cut by 5 bases, the J end by 8 bases, with 21 bases between. CDR3 length equals 15 residues. The germline gives CDR1 SEHNR, CDR2 FQNEAQ (reference sequence). The sequence was collected from a male patient aged 10 to 17 who had a stem cell transplant for acute lymphoblastic leukemia, so the T cells may come from the graft donor. The specimen comprised PBMCs, mostly from graft donor cells, sampled 360 days after TCRalphabeta/CD19-depleted stem cell transplant. The J gene is TRBJ1-1, the V gene TRBV7-9; maybe TRBD1 (5 bases). The CDR3 region has the DNA TGTGCCAGCAGCCCCCGGGAGACTCGGACAAGAGAAGCTTTCTTT. This encodes CASSPRETRTREAFF.